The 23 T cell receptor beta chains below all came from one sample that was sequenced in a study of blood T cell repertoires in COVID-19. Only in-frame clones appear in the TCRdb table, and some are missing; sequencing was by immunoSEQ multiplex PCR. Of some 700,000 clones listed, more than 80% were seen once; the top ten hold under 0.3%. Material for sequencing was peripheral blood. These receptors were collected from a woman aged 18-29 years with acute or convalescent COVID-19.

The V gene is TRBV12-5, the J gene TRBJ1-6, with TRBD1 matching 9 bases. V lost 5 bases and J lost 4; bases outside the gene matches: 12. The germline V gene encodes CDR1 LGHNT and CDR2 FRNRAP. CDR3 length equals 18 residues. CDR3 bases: TGTGCTAGTGGTCTAAACCGGGACAGGGAAACGTATAATTCACCCCTCCACTTT. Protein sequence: CASGLNRDRETYNSPLHF.

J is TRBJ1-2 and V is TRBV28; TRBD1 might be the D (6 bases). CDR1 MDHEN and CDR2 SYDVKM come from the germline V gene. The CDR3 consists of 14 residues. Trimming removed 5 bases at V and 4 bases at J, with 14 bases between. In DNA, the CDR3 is TGTGCCAGCAGTCAGGGACATCTTTTCTATGGCTACACCTTC. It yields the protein CASSQGHLFYGYTF.

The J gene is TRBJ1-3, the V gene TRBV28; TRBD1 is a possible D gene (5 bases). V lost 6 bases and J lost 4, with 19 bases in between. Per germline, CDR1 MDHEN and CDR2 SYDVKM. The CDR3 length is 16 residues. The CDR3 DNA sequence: TGTGCCAGCAGGCCGCAATCCGGGGGATCCGGAAACACCATATATTTT. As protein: CASRPQSGGSGNTIYF.

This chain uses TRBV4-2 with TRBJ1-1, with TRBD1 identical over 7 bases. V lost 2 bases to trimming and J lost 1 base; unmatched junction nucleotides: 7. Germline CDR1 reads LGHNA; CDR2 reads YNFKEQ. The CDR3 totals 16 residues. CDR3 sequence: CASSQSNRGWNTEAFF. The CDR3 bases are TGTGCCAGCAGCCAATCCAACAGGGGCTGGAACACTGAAGCTTTCTTT.

The DNA for the CDR3 is TGCAGCGGATCGACAGGGGCGGTCGGCACTGAAGCTTTCTTT. As protein: CSGSTGAVGTEAFF. The chain couples TRBV29-1 to TRBJ1-1, with 8 bases lining up with TRBD1. The junction had 11 bases not matched to a gene; V was cut back by 7 bases and J by 4 bases. Germline CDR1 reads SQVTM; CDR2 reads ANQGSEA. The CDR3 consists of 14 residues.

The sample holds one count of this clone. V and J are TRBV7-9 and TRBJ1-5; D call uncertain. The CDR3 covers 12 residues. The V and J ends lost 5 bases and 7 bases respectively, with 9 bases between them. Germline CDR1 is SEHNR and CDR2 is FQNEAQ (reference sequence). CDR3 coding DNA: TGTGCCAGCAGCCTCGCGGCCCAGCCCCAGCATTTT. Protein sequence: CASSLAAQPQHF. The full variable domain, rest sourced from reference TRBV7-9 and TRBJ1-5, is DTGVSQNPRHKITKRGQNVTFRCDPISEHNRLYWYRQTLGQGPEFLTYFQNEAQLEKSRLLSDRFSAERPKGSFSTLEIQRTEQGDSAMYLCASSLAAQPQHFGDGTRLSIL.

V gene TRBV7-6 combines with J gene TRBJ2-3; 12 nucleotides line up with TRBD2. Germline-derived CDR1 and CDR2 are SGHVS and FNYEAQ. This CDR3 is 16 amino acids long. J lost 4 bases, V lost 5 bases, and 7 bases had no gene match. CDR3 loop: CASSLGLAGWADTQYF. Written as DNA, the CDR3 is TGTGCCAGCAGCCTCGGACTAGCGGGGTGGGCAGATACGCAGTATTTT.

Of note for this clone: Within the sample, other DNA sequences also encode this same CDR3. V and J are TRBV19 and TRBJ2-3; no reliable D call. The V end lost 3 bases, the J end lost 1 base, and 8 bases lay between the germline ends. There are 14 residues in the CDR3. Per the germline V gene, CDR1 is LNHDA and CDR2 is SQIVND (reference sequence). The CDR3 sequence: CASSIGLGTDTQYF. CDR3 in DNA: TGTGCCAGTAGTATTGGGCTGGGCACAGATACGCAGTATTTT. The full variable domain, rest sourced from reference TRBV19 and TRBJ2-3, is DGGITQSPKYLFRKEGQNVTLSCEQNLNHDAMYWYRQDPGQGLRLIYYSQIVNDFQKGDIAEGYSVSREKKESFPLTVTSAQKNPTAFYLCASSIGLGTDTQYFGPGTRLTVL.

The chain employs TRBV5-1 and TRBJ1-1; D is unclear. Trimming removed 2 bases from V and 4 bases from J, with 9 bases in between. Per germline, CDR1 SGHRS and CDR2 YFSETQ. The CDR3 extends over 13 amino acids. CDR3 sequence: CASSLTVPTEAFF. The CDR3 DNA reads TGCGCCAGCAGCTTAACTGTCCCCACTGAAGCTTTCTTT.

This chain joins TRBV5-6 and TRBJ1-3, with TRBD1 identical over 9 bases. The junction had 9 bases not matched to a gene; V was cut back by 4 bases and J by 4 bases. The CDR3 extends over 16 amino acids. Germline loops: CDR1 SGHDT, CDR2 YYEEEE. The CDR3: CASSRNRGLGGNTIYF. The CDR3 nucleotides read TGTGCCAGCAGCCGCAACAGGGGGCTAGGAGGAAACACCATATATTTT.

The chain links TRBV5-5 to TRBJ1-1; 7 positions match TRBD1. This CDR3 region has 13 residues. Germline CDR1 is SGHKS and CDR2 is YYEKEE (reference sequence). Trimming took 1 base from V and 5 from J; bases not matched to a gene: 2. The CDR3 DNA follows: TGTGCCAGCAGCTTGCCAGGGGGGACTGAAGCTTTCTTT. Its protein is CASSLPGGTEAFF. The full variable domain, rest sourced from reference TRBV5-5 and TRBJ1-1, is DAGVTQSPTHLIKTRGQQVTLRCSPISGHKSVSWYQQVLGQGPQFIFQYYEKEERGRGNFPDRFSARQFPNYSSELNVNALLLGDSALYLCASSLPGGTEAFFGQGTRLTVV.

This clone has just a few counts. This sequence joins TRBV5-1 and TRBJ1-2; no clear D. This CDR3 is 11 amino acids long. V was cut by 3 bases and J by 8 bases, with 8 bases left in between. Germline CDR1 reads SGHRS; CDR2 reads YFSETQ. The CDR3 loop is CASSSGLGYTF. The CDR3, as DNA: TGCGCCAGCAGCTCCGGACTAGGCTACACCTTC.

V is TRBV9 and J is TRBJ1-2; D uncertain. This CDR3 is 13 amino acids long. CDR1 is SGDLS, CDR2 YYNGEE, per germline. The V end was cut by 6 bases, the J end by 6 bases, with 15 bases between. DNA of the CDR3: TGTGCCAGCACAGCCCCGGGAGGTGATGGCTACACCTTC. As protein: CASTAPGGDGYTF.

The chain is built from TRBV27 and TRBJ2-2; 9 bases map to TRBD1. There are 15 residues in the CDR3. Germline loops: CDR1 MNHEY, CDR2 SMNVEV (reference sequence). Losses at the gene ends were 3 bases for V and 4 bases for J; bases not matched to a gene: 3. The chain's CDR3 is CASSFPGQGTGELFF. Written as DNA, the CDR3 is TGTGCCAGCAGTTTCCCGGGACAGGGCACCGGGGAGCTGTTTTTT.

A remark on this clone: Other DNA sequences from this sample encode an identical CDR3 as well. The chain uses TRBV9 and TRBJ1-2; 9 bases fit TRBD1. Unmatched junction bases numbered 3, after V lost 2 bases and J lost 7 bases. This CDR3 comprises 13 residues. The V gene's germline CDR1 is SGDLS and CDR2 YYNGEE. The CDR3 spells CASSVDRGRGYTF. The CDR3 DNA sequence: TGTGCCAGCAGCGTGGACAGGGGTCGTGGCTACACCTTC.

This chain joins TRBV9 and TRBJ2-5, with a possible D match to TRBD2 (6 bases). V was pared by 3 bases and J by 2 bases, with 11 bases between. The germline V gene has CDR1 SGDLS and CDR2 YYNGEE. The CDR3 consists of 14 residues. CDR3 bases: TGTGCCAGCAGCGCTCCGGGAGAACAAGAGACCCAGTACTTC. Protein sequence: CASSAPGEQETQYF.

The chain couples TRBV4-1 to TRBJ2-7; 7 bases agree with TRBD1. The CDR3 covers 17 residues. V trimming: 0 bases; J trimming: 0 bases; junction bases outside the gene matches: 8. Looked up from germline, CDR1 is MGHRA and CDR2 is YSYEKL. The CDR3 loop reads CASSQDPLGTVSYEQYF. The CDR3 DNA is TGCGCCAGCAGCCAAGATCCTCTGGGGACAGTCTCCTACGAGCAGTACTTC.

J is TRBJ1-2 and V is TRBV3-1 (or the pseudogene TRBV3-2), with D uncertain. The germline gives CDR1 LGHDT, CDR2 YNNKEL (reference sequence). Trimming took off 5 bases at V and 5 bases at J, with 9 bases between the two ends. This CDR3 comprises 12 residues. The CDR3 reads CASSGLGYGYTF. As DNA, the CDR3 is TGTGCCAGCAGCGGACTAGGGTATGGCTACACCTTC.

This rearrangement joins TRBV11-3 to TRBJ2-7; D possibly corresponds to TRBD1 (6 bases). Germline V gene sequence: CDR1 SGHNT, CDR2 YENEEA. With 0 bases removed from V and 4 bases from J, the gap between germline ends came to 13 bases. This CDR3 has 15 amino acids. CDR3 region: CASSLEDEGDYEQYF. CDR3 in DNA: TGTGCCAGCAGCTTAGAAGACGAGGGGGATTACGAGCAGTACTTC.

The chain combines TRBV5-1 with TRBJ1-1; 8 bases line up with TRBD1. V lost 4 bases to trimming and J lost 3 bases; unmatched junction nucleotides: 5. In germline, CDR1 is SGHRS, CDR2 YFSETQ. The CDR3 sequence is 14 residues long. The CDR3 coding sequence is TGCGCCAGCAGCACGACAGGGGCGGACACTGAAGCTTTCTTT. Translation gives CASSTTGADTEAFF.

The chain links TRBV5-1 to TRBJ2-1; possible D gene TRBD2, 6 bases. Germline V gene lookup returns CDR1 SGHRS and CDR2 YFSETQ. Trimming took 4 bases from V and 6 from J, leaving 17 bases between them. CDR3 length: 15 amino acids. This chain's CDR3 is CASSRDGSRVNEQFF. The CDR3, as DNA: TGCGCCAGCAGCCGAGACGGGAGCCGAGTCAATGAGCAGTTCTTC.

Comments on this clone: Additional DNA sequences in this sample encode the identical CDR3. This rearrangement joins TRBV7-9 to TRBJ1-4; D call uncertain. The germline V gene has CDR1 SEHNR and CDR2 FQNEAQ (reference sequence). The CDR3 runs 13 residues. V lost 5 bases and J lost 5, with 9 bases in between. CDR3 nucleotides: TGTGCCAGCAGCCCCGGAGGGAATGAAAAACTGTTTTTT. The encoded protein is CASSPGGNEKLFF.

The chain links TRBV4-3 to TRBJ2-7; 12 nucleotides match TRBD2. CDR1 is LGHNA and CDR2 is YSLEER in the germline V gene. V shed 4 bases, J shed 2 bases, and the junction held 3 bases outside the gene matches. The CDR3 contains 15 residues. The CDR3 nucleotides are TGCGCCAGCAGCCCCACTAGCGGGGGGACCTACGAGCAGTACTTC. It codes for CASSPTSGGTYEQYF.